The 4 T cell receptor beta chains in this list originate from one sample, sequenced in a study of blood T cell repertoires in COVID-19 (dated by TCRdb to 2018 to 2021). Library preparation used the immunoSEQ multiplex PCR assay. TCRdb stores this immuneACCESS table with in-frame sequences only. Part of the clones is absent; in the studies checked, under half of the shortfall reflects unresolved V genes, and no reason is known for the rest. The sample records 150,000 to 180,000 clones, 80% to 90% of which are singletons. Of the sample, around 16% falls within the top ten clones. The sample taken for sequencing was peripheral blood. The origin of the receptors is a woman between 35 and 50 years old with acute or convalescent COVID-19.

The rearrangement joins TRBV10-3 to TRBJ2-4; tentatively, D is TRBD2 (6 bases). CDR3 size: 14 residues. Germline CDR1 ENHRY, CDR2 SYGVKD. V was clipped by 3 bases and J by 7 bases, with 13 bases between them. The CDR3 DNA reads TGTGCCATCAGTGACTCCGGGGGTACGAACATTCAGTACTTC. It encodes CAISDSGGTNIQYF.

V and J are TRBV4-1 and TRBJ1-4; the D is unclear. The V gene's germline CDR1 is MGHRA and CDR2 YSYEKL. The CDR3 is 15 amino acids. With 2 bases removed from V and 0 bases from J, the gap between germline ends came to 7 bases. The CDR3 protein is CASSQRFPTNEKLFF. The CDR3 DNA follows: TGCGCCAGCAGCCAACGGTTTCCAACTAATGAAAAACTGTTTTTT.

This chain links TRBV3-1 (or the pseudogene TRBV3-2) with TRBJ1-2, with D possibly being TRBD1 (6 bases). From germline, CDR1 is LGHDT and CDR2 YNNKEL (reference sequence). V gave up 3 bases and J gave up 1 base, with 9 bases separating them. The CDR3 is 14 residues long. This chain's CDR3 is CASSHRDNNYGYTF. The CDR3 DNA reads as TGTGCCAGCAGCCACCGGGACAATAACTATGGCTACACCTTC.

The rearrangement joins TRBV27 to TRBJ2-3; D possibly corresponds to TRBD2 (6 bases). Germline V lookup: CDR1 MNHEY, CDR2 SMNVEV (reference sequence). The V gene lost 5 bases and the J gene lost 0 bases, with 15 bases spanning the gap. CDR3 length: 16 amino acids. CDR3 in DNA: TGTGCCAGCAGTCTAACCCAAGCGGGCAGCACAGATACGCAGTATTTT. It codes for CASSLTQAGSTDTQYF.